This T cell receptor beta chain was captured in a study of shared clonotypes between healthy human individuals. As for the study in general: The donor pool was made up of a couple of women and a few men aged 18 to 49. Findings of the study overall: Since donors were few, the genetic and exposure-history diversity represented was limited.

The CDR3 extends over 11 amino acids. CDR1 is GTSNPN and CDR2 is SVGIG in the germline V gene (reference sequence). The ends were cut back, 7 bases at V and 8 bases at J, with 12 bases in the middle. Of note for this clone: Its antigen is not known.

Sequenced by immunoSEQ multiplex PCR; TCRdb stores in-frame clones only, minus some. The table has a few million clones, 85% to 95% seen once. The chain has TRBV30 and TRBJ2-1; D gene ambiguous. Sequenced material: naive CD4+ T cells sorted from blood. This sample's subset: CD45RA+ positively selected. The source is a man younger than 30 in good health. The CDR3 sequence is CASQVWDEQFF. In DNA form, the CDR3 reads TGTGCCTCCCAAGTTTGGGATGAGCAGTTCTTC.